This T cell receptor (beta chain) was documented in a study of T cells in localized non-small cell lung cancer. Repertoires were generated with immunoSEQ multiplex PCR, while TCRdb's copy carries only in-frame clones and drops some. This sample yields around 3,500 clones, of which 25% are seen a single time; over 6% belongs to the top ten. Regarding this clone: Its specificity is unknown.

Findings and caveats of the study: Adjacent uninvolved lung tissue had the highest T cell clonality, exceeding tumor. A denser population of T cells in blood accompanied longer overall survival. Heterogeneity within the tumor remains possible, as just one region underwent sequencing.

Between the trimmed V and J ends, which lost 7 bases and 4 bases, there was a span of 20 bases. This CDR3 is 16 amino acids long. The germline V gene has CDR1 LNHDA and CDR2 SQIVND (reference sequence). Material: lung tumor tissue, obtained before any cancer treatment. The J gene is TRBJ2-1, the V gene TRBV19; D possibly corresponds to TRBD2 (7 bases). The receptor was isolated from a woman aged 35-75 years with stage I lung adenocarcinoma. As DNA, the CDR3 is TGTGCCAGTACTCCTTTTCGGGGGGACATATACAATGAGCAGTTCTTC. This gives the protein CASTPFRGDIYNEQFF.